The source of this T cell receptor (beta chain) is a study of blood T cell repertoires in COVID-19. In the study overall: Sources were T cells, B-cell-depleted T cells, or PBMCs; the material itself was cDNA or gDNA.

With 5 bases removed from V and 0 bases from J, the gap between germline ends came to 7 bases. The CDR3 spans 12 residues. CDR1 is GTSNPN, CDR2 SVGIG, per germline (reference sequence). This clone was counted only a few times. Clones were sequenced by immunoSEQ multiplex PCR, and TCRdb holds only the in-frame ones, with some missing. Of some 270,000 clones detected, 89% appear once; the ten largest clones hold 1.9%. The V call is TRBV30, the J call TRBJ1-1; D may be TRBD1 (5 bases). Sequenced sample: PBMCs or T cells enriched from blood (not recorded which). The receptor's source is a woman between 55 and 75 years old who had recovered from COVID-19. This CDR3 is CAWGDLNTEAFF. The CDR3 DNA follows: TGTGCCTGGGGGGACTTGAACACTGAAGCTTTCTTT.